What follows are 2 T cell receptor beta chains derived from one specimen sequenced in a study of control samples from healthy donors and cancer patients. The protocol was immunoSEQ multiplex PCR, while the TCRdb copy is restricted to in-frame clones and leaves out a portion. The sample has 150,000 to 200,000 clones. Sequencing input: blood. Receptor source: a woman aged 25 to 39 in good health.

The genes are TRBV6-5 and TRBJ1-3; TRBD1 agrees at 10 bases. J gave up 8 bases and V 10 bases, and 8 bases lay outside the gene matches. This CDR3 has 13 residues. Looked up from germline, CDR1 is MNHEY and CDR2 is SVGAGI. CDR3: CATSGQGMHTIYF. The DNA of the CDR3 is TGTGCCACATCGGGACAGGGGATGCACACCATATATTTT.

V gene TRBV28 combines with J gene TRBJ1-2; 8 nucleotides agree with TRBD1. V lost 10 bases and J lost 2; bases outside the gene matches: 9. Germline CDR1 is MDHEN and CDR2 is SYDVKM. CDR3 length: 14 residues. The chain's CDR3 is CAITKGQANYGYTF. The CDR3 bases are TGTGCCATCACTAAGGGACAGGCGAACTATGGCTACACCTTC.